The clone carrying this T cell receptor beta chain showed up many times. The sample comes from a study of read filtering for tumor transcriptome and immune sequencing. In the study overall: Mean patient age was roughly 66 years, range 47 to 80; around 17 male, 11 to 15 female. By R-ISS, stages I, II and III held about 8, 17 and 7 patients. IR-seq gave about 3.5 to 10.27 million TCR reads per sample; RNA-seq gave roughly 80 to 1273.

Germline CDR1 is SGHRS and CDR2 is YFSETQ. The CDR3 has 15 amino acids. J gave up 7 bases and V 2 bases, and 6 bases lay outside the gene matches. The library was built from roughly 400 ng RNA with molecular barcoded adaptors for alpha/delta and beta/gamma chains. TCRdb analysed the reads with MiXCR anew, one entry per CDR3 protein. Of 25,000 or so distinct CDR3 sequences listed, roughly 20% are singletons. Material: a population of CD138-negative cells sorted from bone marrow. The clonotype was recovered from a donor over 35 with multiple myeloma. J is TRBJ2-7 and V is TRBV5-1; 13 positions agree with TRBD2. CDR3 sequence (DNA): TGCGCCAGCAGCTTACTAGCGGGAGGGCCAGGAGAGCAGTACTTC. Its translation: CASSLLAGGPGEQYF.